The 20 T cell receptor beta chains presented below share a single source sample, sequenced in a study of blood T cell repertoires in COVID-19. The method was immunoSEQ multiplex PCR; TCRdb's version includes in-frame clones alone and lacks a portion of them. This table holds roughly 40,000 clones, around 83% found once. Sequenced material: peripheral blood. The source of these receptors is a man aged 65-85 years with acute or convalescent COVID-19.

CDR3 DNA sequence: TGTGCCAGCAGTGGGGCTAGCGGGAGGGCCGGGGATGAGCAGTTCTTC. This gives the protein CASSGASGRAGDEQFF. The chain uses TRBV28 and TRBJ2-1; 12 bases fit TRBD2. This CDR3 contains 16 residues. Looked up from germline, CDR1 is MDHEN and CDR2 is SYDVKM. J was trimmed by 8 bases and V by 5 bases; bases with no gene match: 10.

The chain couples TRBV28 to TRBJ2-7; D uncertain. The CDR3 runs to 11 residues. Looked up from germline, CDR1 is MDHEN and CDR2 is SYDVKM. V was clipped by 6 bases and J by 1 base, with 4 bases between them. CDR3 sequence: CASRQSYEQYF. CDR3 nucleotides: TGTGCCAGCAGACAATCCTACGAGCAGTACTTC.

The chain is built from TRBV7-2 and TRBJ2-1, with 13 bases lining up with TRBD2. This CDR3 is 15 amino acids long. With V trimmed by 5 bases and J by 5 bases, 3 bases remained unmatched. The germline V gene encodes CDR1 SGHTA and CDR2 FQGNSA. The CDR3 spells CASSPGTSGDNEQFF. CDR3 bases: TGTGCCAGCAGCCCCGGGACTAGCGGGGACAATGAGCAGTTCTTC.

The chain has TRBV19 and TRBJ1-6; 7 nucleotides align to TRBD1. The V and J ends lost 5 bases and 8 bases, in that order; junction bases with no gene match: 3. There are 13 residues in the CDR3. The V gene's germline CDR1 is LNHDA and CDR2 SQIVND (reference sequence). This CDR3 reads CASSSGGDSPLHF. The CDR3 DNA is TGTGCCAGTAGTTCAGGGGGTGATTCACCCCTCCACTTT. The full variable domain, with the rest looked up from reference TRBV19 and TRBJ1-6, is DGGITQSPKYLFRKEGQNVTLSCEQNLNHDAMYWYRQDPGQGLRLIYYSQIVNDFQKGDIAEGYSVSREKKESFPLTVTSAQKNPTAFYLCASSSGGDSPLHFGNGTRLTVT.

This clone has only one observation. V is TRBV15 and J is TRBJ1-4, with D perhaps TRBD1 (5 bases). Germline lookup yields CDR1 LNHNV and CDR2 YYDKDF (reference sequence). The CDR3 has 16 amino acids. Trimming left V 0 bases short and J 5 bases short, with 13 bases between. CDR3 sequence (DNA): TGTGCCACCAGCAGAGAGGGGGGGACCCCGAATGAAAAACTGTTTTTT. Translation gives CATSREGGTPNEKLFF.

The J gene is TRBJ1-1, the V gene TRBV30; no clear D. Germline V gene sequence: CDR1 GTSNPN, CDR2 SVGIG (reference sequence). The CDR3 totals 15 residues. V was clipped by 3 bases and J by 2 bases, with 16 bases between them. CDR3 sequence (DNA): TGTGCCTGGAGATCAACCTACGACTTAAACACTGAAGCTTTCTTT. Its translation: CAWRSTYDLNTEAFF.

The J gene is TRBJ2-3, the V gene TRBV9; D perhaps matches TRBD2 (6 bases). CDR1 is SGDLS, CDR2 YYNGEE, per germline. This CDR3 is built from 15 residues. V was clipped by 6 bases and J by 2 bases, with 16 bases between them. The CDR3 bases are TGTGCCAGCACAGAGACTAGTAACCCCACAGATACGCAGTATTTT. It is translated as CASTETSNPTDTQYF.

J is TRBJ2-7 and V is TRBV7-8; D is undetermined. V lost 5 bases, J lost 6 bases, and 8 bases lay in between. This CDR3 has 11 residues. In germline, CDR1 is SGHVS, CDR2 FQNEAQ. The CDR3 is CASSPVGEQYF. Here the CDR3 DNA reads TGTGCCAGCAGCCCGGTTGGCGAGCAGTACTTC.

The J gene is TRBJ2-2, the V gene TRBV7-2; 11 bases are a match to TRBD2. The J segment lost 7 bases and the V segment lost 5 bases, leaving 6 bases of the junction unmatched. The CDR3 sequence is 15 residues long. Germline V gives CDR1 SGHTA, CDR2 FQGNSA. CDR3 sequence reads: CASSISGRGDGELFF. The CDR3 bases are TGTGCCAGCAGCATTAGCGGGAGGGGGGACGGGGAGCTGTTTTTT.

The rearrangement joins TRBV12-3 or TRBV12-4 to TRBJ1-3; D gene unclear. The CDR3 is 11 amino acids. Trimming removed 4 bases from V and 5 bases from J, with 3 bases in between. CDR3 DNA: TGTGCCAGCAGTTACAGAAACACCATATATTTT. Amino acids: CASSYRNTIYF.

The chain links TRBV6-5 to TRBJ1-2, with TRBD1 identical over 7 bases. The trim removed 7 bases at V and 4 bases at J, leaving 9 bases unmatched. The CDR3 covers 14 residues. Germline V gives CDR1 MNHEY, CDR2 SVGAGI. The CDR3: CASTLNRGGYGYTF. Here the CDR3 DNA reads TGTGCCAGCACCCTTAACAGGGGTGGCTATGGCTACACCTTC.

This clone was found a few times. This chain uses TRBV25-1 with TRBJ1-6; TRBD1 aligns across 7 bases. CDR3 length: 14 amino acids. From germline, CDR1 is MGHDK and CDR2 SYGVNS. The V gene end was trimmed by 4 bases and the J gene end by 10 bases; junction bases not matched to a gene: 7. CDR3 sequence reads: CASSVGGQDSPLHF. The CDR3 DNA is TGTGCCAGCAGTGTTGGAGGACAGGACTCACCCCTCCACTTT.

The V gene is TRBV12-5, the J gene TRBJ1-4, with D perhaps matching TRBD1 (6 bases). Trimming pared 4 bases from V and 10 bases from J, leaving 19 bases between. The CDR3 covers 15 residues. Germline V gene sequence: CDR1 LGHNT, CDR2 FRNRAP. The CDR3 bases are TGTGCTAGTGGTTCCGGGACACCCCCGTTTGGAAAACTGTTTTTT. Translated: CASGSGTPPFGKLFF.

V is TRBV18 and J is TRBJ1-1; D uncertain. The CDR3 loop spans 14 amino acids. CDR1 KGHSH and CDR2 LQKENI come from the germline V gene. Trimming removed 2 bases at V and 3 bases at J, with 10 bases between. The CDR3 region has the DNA TGTGCCAGCTCACCATTTAACAGCTACACTGAAGCTTTCTTT. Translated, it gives CASSPFNSYTEAFF. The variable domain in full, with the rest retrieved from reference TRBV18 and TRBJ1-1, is NAGVMQNPRHLVRRRGQEARLRCSPMKGHSHVYWYRQLPEEGLKFMVYLQKENIIDESGMPKERFSAEFPKEGPSILRIQQVVRGDSAAYFCASSPFNSYTEAFFGQGTRLTVV.

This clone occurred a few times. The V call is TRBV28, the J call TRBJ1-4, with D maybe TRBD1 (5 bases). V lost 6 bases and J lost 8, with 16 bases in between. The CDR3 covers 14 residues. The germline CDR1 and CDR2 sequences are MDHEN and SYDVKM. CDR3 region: CASRSGGDVEKLFF. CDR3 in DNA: TGTGCCAGCAGATCTGGGGGGGACGTCGAAAAACTGTTTTTT.

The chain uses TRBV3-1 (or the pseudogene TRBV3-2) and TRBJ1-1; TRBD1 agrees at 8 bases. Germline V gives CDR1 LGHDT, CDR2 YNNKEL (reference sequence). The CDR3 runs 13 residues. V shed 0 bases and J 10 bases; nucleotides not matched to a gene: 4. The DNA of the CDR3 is TGTGCCAGCAGCCAAGAGGTCGGACAGGGAGCTTTCTTT. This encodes CASSQEVGQGAFF.

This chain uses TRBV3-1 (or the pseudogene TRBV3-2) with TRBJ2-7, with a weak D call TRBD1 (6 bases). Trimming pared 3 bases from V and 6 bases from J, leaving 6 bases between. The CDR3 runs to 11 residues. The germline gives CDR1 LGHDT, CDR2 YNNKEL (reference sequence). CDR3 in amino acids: CASSQGAEQYF. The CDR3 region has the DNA TGTGCCAGCAGCCAGGGGGCCGAGCAGTACTTC.

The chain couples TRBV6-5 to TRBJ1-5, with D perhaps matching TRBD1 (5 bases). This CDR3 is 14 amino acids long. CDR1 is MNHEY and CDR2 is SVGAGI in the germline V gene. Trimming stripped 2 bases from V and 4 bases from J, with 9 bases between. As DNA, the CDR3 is TGTGCCAGCAGTTACGCTGGGGCGAATCAGCCCCAGCATTTT. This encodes CASSYAGANQPQHF.

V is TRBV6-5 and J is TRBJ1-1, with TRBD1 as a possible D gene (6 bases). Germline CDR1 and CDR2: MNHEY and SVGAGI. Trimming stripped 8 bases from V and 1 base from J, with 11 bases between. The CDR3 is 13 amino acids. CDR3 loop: CASRRGGNTEAFF. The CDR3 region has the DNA TGTGCCAGCCGCAGGGGTGGGAACACTGAAGCTTTCTTT.

Written as DNA, the CDR3 is TGTGCCAGCAGCCCCCCGACGGGACAGAACCACGAGCAGTACTTC. This sequence encodes CASSPPTGQNHEQYF. The chain has TRBV6-5 and TRBJ2-7; TRBD1 matches 7 bases. V gave up 6 bases and J gave up 5 bases; unmatched junction bases: 13. This CDR3 region has 15 residues. The germline gives CDR1 MNHEY, CDR2 SVGAGI.